This T cell receptor (beta chain) stems from a study of early T cells in non-severe SARS-CoV-2 infection. Turning to the study itself: With bulk RNA from unsorted whole blood as input, sequencing yielded unpaired chains. General study findings and limits: In VDJdb matching, anti-spike CD8 responses were favored while private and CD4 specificities went missing.

This clonotype was seen a handful of times. Its antigen is not known. Unique molecular identifiers were affixed to single, distinct cDNA molecules. TCRdb reanalysed the 5' RACE reads using MiXCR and keeps one entry per CDR3 protein. Here the sample spans about 77,000 distinct CDR3 sequences, around 5% being singletons. V lost 4 bases to trimming and J lost 0 bases, with 17 bases between them. The CDR3 extends over 18 amino acids. CDR1 is SGHRS, CDR2 YFSETQ, per germline. The sequences come from whole blood, collected at baseline. The receptor's source is an adult who was a healthcare worker with PCR-confirmed SARS-CoV-2 infection or an uninfected control (not recorded which). J is TRBJ2-6 and V is TRBV5-1, with D perhaps given as TRBD1 or TRBD2 (5 bases each). CDR3 loop: CASSLAGTALSGANVLTF. The CDR3 DNA follows: TGCGCCAGCAGCCTCGCTGGGACCGCCCTCTCTGGGGCCAACGTCCTGACTTTC. The full variable domain, completed using reference TRBV5-1 and TRBJ2-6, is KAGVTQTPRYLIKTRGQQVTLSCSPISGHRSVSWYQQTPGQGLQFLFEYFSETQRNKGNFPGRFSGRQFSNSRSEMNVSTLELGDSALYLCASSLAGTALSGANVLTFGAGSRLTVL.